The clone carrying this TCR beta chain was observed once. How the authors handled the data: Cell counts per sample came from amplifying reference gene primers. Repertoires were generated with immunoSEQ multiplex PCR, while TCRdb's copy carries only in-frame clones and drops some. V and J calls plus clone size are reproduced from that table; the DNA served to infer D and trimming. Counted here are about 280,000 clones, about nine tenths occurring once; the ten biggest clones make up less than 2.5%. Germline V CDR1 and CDR2: SGHNT, YENEEA. The CDR3 contains 15 residues. Losses at the gene ends were 1 base for V and 3 bases for J; bases not matched to a gene: 1. This sample was included in a study of blood T cell repertoires in COVID-19. Looking at the study overall: From the United States, Italy and Spain came samples of acute and convalescent COVID-19.

The sequenced material came from peripheral blood. The clonotype comes from a man aged 50-59 years with acute or convalescent COVID-19. The chain is built from TRBV11-3 and TRBJ2-5, with TRBD1 matching 11 bases. The CDR3 DNA follows: TGTGCCAGCAGCTTAGGGACAGGGGGCGAAGAGACCCAGTACTTC. Translating it yields CASSLGTGGEETQYF.